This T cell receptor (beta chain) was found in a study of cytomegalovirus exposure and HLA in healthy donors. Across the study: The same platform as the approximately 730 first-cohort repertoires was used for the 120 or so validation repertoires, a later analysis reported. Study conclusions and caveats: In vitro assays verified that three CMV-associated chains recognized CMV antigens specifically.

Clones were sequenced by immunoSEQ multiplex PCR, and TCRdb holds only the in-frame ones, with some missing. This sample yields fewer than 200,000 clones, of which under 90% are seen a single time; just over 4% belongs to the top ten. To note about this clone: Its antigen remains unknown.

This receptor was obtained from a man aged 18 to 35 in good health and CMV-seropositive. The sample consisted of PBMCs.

The CDR3 region is CASSSPSGSTDTQYF. The CDR3 nucleotides read TGTGCCAGCAGCTCACCTAGCGGGAGCACAGATACGCAGTATTTT. The rearrangement uses TRBV7-8 and TRBJ2-3; 8 nucleotides line up with TRBD2. J gave up 0 bases and V 4 bases, and 3 bases lay outside the gene matches. The CDR3 has 15 amino acids. The germline gives CDR1 SGHVS, CDR2 FQNEAQ.